The clone carrying this T cell receptor (beta chain) was seen a handful of times. Its specificity is unknown. These data originate in a study of cytomegalovirus exposure and HLA in healthy donors. Study-wide points: Among donors in an Asian-associated ancestry cluster, a later analysis reportedly found fewer N-insertions than the approximately 700-donor mean. Reports state that TCR beta sequences accurately predicted most subjects' HLA-A and HLA-B alleles.

The V gene lost 5 bases and the J gene lost 2 bases, with 11 bases spanning the gap. Germline lookup yields CDR1 SGHRS and CDR2 YFSETQ. The CDR3 loop spans 13 amino acids. 13 Jbeta primers and 60 Vbeta primers were used for the PCR. The protocol was immunoSEQ multiplex PCR, while the TCRdb copy is restricted to in-frame clones and leaves out a portion. The sample lists about 59,000 clones; under 80% were seen once. The TCR was taken from a man aged 30 to 39 in good health and CMV-seropositive. The sample taken for sequencing was PBMCs. The V gene is TRBV5-1, the J gene TRBJ2-7; maybe TRBD1 (6 bases). The CDR3 nucleotides read TGCGCCAGCAGTGTGGGGGCGACCTACGAGCAGTACTTC. It codes for CASSVGATYEQYF.